This entry is about one TCR beta chain. Its cognate antigen is unknown. The data derive from a study of beta chain features in type 1 diabetes. Findings of the study overall: Among patients with Type 1 diabetes, TCRB CDR3s were moderately but significantly shorter in every one of the four CD4+ subsets.

Reverse transcribing all isolated RNA meant expressed TCRB transcripts were sequenced. Repertoires were generated with immunoSEQ multiplex PCR, while TCRdb's copy carries only in-frame clones and drops some. Of over 600,000 clones listed, about an eighth are singletons. This receptor was taken from a man aged 25 to 40 with type 1 diabetes. The sequenced sample was naive CD4+ T cells from blood.

Here the CDR3 DNA reads TGTGCCAGCAGTCCGTCGGGACAGAACTATGGCTACACCTTC. This encodes CASSPSGQNYGYTF. The chain joins TRBV11-3 to TRBJ1-2; 7 nucleotides agree with TRBD1. CDR1 and CDR2 (germline): SGHNT, YENEEA. The CDR3 is made up of 14 amino acids. With 6 bases clipped from V and 2 bases from J, the junction kept 6 bases outside the gene matches. The full variable domain, its missing parts supplied by reference TRBV11-3 and TRBJ1-2, is EAGVVQSPRYKIIEKKQPVAFWCNPISGHNTLYWYLQNLGQGPELLIRYENEEAVDDSQLPKDRFSAERLKGVDSTLKIQPAELGDSAVYLCASSPSGQNYGYTFGSGTRLTVV.